These 9 T cell receptor beta chains originate from one sample sequenced in a study of memory CD4+ T cells and cytomegalovirus serostatus. The sort gate was single viable CD3+CD4+CD8-CD45RO+ cells for memory CD4+ T cells. Produced via immunoSEQ multiplex PCR; TCRdb's table is partial and in-frame only. The data hold some 57,000 clones, with around 80% observed a single time. The sequencing sample was made of memory CD4+ T cells from blood. These receptors were collected from an adult in good health and CMV-seronegative.

Comment on this clone: The identical CDR3 is also encoded by other nucleotide sequences in the sample. The genes are TRBV6-5 and TRBJ1-1; D is uncertain. Germline values: CDR1 MNHEY, CDR2 SVGAGI. The CDR3 has 12 amino acids. The V gene lost 5 bases and the J gene lost 4 bases, with 8 bases spanning the gap. CDR3 in DNA: TGTGCCAGCAGTCTCGGACCCACTGAAGCTTTCTTT. Its translation: CASSLGPTEAFF.

The CDR3 loop is CASSLVTTSTSTDTQYF. The CDR3 bases are TGTGCCAGCAGCTTAGTGACTACCTCTACTAGCACAGATACGCAGTATTTT. V is TRBV5-6 and J is TRBJ2-3; D may be TRBD2 (5 bases). Germline loops: CDR1 SGHDT, CDR2 YYEEEE. With 2 bases removed from V and 0 bases from J, the gap between germline ends came to 16 bases. CDR3 length equals 17 residues.

The rearrangement links TRBV15 to TRBJ2-5; perhaps TRBD1 as D (5 bases). Germline V CDR1 and CDR2: LNHNV, YYDKDF (reference sequence). CDR3 length: 16 residues. The V end was cut by 0 bases, the J end by 4 bases, with 15 bases between. The CDR3: CATSRDRGALGETQYF. CDR3 in DNA: TGTGCCACCAGCAGAGATCGTGGGGCCTTGGGAGAGACCCAGTACTTC.

The chain is built from TRBV4-1 and TRBJ1-4, with 8 bases identical to TRBD1. The germline V gene encodes CDR1 MGHRA and CDR2 YSYEKL. Trimming cost V 4 bases and J 3 bases; bases outside gene matches: 4. The CDR3 is 15 amino acids. CDR3 residues: CASSPQGAANEKLFF. DNA of the CDR3: TGCGCCAGCAGCCCTCAGGGGGCGGCTAATGAAAAACTGTTTTTT.

The chain employs TRBV15 and TRBJ2-3; the match to TRBD2 covers 9 bases. The V gene's germline CDR1 is LNHNV and CDR2 YYDKDF (reference sequence). Trimming took 0 bases from V and 0 from J; bases not matched to a gene: 10. This CDR3 has 19 amino acids. CDR3 DNA sequence: TGTGCCACCAGCAGAGATAGGCTAGCGGGGAGCCAGAGCACAGATACGCAGTATTTT. Protein: CATSRDRLAGSQSTDTQYF.

The CDR3: CASSPGHEQYF. The CDR3 coding sequence is TGTGCCAGCTCACCAGGACACGAGCAGTACTTC. The chain uses TRBV18 and TRBJ2-7; D is uncertain. This CDR3 region has 11 residues. Trimming pared 2 bases from V and 5 bases from J, leaving 4 bases between. Germline values: CDR1 KGHSH, CDR2 LQKENI. Drawing the rest from reference TRBV18 and TRBJ2-7, the complete variable domain is NAGVMQNPRHLVRRRGQEARLRCSPMKGHSHVYWYRQLPEEGLKFMVYLQKENIIDESGMPKERFSAEFPKEGPSILRIQQVVRGDSAAYFCASSPGHEQYFGPGTRLTVT.

V is TRBV11-2 and J is TRBJ2-7, with TRBD1 as a possible D gene (5 bases). The CDR3 length is 12 residues. The V end was cut by 0 bases, the J end by 6 bases, with 6 bases between. Per germline, CDR1 SGHAT and CDR2 FQNNGV. CDR3 DNA: TGTGCCAGCAGCTTAGATCAGGGCGAGCAGTACTTC. Encoded protein: CASSLDQGEQYF.

The V gene is TRBV29-1, the J gene TRBJ2-7; D ambiguous. V was pared by 3 bases and J by 4 bases, with 7 bases between. CDR1 SQVTM and CDR2 ANQGSEA come from the germline V gene. This CDR3 comprises 11 residues. As DNA, the CDR3 is TGCAGCGTTGATTGGGGTTACGAGCAGTACTTC. Amino acids: CSVDWGYEQYF.

V gene TRBV7-2 combines with J gene TRBJ1-6; D is unresolved. CDR3 size: 12 residues. The germline CDR1 and CDR2 sequences are SGHTA and FQGNSA. The germline V and J ends were trimmed by 5 bases and 12 bases, with 11 bases remaining between them. The CDR3 protein is CASSDFRRPLHF. The CDR3 DNA reads as TGTGCCAGCAGCGATTTTAGGAGACCCCTCCACTTT.